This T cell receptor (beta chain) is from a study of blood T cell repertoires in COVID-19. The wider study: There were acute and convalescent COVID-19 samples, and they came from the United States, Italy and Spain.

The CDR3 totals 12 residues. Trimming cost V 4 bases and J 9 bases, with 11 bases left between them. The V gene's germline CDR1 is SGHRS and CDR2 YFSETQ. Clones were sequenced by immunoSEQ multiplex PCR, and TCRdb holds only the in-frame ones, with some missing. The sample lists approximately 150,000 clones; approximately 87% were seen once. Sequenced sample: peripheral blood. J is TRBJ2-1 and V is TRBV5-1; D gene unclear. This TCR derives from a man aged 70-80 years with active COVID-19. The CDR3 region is CASSLPPVEQFF. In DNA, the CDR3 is TGCGCCAGCAGCCTCCCTCCTGTTGAGCAGTTCTTC.